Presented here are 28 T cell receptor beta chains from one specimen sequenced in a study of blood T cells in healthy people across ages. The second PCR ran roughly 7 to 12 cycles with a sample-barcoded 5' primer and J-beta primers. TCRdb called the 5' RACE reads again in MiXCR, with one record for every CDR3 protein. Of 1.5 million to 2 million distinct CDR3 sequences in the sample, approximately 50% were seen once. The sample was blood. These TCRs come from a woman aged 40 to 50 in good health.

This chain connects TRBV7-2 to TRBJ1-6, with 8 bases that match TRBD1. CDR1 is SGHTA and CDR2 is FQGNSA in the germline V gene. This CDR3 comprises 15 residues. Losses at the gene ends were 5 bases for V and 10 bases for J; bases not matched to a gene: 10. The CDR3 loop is CASSPTSGGGSPLHF. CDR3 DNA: TGTGCCAGCAGCCCTACCTCAGGGGGCGGATCACCCCTCCACTTT.

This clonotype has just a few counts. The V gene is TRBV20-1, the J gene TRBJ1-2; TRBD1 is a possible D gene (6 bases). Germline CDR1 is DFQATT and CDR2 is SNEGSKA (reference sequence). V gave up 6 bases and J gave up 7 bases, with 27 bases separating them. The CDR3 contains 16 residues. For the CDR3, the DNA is TGCAGTGCGTGGCCGGCACAGGGAGGGGGTCTTCGTGGCTACACCTTC. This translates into CSAWPAQGGGLRGYTF.

DNA of the CDR3: TGTGCCAGCAGTTCCTGGCCGGGCGAGCAGTACTTC. Translating gives CASSSWPGEQYF. The chain carries TRBV28 and TRBJ2-7; D not resolved. CDR1 is MDHEN and CDR2 is SYDVKM in the germline V gene. Trimming shortened V by 4 bases and J by 6 bases, and 10 bases separated the two germline ends. This CDR3 has 12 amino acids.

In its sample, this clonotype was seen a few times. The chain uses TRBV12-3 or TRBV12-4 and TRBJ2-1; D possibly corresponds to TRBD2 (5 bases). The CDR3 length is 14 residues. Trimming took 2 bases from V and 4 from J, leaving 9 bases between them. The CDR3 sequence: CASSLNSGYNEQFF. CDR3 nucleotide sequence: TGTGCCAGCAGTTTAAACTCGGGATACAATGAGCAGTTCTTC.

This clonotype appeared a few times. CDR3 protein: CASSPTGGGEQFF. DNA of the CDR3: TGTGCCAGCAGTCCCACCGGGGGCGGAGAGCAGTTCTTC. The V call is TRBV6-2 or TRBV6-3, the J call TRBJ2-1, with D possibly called TRBD1 or TRBD2 (6 bases each). The CDR3 length is 13 residues. Germline CDR1 MNHEY, CDR2 SVGEGT. The ends were cut back, 5 bases at V and 10 bases at J, with 15 bases in the middle.

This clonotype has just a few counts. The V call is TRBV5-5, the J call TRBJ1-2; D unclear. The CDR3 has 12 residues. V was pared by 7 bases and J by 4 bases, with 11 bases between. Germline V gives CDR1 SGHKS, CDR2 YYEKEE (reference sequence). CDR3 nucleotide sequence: TGTGCCAGCGCGGAGTTAATCTATGGCTACACCTTC. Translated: CASAELIYGYTF.

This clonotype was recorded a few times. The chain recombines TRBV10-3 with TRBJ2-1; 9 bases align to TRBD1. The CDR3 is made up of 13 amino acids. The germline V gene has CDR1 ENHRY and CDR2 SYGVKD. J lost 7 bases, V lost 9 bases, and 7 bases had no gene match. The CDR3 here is CAIKDRGGNEQFF. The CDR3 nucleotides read TGTGCCATAAAGGACAGGGGAGGGAATGAGCAGTTCTTC.

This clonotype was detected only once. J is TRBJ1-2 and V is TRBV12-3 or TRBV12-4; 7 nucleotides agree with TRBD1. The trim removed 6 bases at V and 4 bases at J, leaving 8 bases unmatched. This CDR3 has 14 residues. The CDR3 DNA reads TGTGCCAGCAGCCCCAAAGGGGGCGTCTATGGCTACACCTTC. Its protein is CASSPKGGVYGYTF.

The CDR3 DNA reads as TGCAGTGCTCAAGGAGGCAGGACTAGCGGGGCGCGCTATGAGCAGTACTTC. This encodes CSAQGGRTSGARYEQYF. The V gene is TRBV20-1, the J gene TRBJ2-7, with 12 bases aligning to TRBD2. CDR1 and CDR2 (germline): DFQATT, SNEGSKA (reference sequence). The CDR3 runs to 17 residues. The ends lost 5 bases at V and 7 bases at J; junction bases unmatched: 18.

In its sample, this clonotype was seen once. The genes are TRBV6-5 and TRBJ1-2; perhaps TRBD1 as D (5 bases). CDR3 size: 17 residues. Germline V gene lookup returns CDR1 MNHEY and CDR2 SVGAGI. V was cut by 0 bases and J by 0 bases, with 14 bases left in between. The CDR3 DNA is TGTGCCAGCAGTTACTCCGGCCTGGGGGAAGCTAACTATGGCTACACCTTC. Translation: CASSYSGLGEANYGYTF.

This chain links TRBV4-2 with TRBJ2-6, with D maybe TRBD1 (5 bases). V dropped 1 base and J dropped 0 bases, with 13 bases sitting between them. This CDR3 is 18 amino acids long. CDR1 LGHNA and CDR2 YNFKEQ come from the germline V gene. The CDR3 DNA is TGTGCCAGCAGCCAAGTAGGGCAGGGCGTCTCTGGGGCCAACGTCCTGACTTTC. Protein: CASSQVGQGVSGANVLTF.

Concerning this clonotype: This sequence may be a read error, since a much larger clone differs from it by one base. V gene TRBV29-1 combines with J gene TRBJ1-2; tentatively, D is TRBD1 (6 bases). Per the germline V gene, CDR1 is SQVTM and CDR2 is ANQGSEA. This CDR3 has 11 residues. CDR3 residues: CSGEGGSGYTF. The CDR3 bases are TGCAGCGGTGAAGGGGGAAGTGGCTACACCTTC. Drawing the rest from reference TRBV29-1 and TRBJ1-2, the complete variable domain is SAVISQKPSRDICQRGTSLTIQCQVDSQVTMMFWYRQQPGQSLTLIATANQGSEATYESGFVIDKFPISRPNLTFSTLTVSNMSPEDSSIYLCSGEGGSGYTFGSGTRLTVV.

The chain's CDR3 is CASSRSTSGGLETQYF. In DNA, the CDR3 is TGCGCCAGCAGCCGATCGACTAGCGGGGGGTTGGAGACCCAGTACTTC. The V call is TRBV5-1, the J call TRBJ2-5; 13 nucleotides align to TRBD2. V was clipped by 4 bases and J by 5 bases; unmatched bases: 8. In germline, CDR1 is SGHRS, CDR2 YFSETQ. This CDR3 has 16 amino acids.

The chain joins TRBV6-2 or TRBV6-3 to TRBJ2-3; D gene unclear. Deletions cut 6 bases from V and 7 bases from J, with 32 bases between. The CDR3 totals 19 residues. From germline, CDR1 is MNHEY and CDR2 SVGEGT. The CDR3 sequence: CASSIRGNMGGPPLNTQYF. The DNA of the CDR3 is TGTGCCAGCAGCATCCGTGGCAATATGGGCGGACCTCCCCTTAATACGCAGTATTTT.

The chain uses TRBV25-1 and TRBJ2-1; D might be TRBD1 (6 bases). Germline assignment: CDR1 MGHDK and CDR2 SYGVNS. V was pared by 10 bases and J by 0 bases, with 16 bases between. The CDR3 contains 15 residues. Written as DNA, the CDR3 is TGTGCCACCCTAGGGGGAACAGGCTCCTACAATGAGCAGTTCTTC. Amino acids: CATLGGTGSYNEQFF. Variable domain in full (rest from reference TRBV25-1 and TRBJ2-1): EADIYQTPRYLVIGTGKKITLECSQTMGHDKMYWYQQDPGMELHLIHYSYGVNSTEKGDLSSESTVSRIRTEHFPLTLESARPSHTSQYLCATLGGTGSYNEQFFGPGTRLTVL.

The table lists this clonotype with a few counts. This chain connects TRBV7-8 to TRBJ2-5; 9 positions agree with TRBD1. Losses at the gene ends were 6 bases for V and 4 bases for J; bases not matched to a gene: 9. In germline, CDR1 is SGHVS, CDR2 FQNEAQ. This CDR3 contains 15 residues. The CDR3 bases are TGTGCCAGCAGGGGAGGGACAGGGCTTCTAGAGACCCAGTACTTC. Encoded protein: CASRGGTGLLETQYF. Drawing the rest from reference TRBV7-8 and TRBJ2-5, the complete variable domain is GAGVSQSPRYKVAKRGQDVALRCDPISGHVSLFWYQQALGQGPEFLTYFQNEAQLDKSGLPSDRFFAERPEGSVSTLKIQRTQQEDSAVYLCASRGGTGLLETQYFGPGTRLLVL.

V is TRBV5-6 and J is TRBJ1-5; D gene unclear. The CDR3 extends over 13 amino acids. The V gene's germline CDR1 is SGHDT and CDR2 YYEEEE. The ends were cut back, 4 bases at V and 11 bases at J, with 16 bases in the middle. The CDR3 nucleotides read TGTGCCAGCAGCGGAAATTCTGGGTTAGCCCAGCATTTT. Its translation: CASSGNSGLAQHF.

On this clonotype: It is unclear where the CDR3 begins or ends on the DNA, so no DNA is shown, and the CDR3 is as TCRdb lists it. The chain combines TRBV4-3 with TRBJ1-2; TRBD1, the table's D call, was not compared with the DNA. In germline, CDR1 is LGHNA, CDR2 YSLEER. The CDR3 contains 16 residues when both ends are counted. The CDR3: CASSHFGGGSSYGYNF.

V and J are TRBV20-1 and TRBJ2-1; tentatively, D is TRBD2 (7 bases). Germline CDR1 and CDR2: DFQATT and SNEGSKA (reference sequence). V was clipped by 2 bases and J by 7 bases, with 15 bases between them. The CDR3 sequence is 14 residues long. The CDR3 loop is CSARRGGYGNEQFF. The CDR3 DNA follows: TGCAGTGCTAGAAGGGGGGGGTACGGTAATGAGCAGTTCTTC.

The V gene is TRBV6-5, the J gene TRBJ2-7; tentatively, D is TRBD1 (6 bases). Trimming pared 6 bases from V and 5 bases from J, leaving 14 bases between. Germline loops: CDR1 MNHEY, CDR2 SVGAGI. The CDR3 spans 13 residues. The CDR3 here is CASSYPGHHEQYF. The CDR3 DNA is TGTGCCAGCAGCTACCCGGGACACCACGAGCAGTACTTC.

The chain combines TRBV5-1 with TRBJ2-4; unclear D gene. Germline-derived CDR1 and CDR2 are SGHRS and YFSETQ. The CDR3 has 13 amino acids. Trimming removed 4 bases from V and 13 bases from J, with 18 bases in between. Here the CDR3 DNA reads TGCGCCAGCAGCCCAGCTACGTCGTTTCAGCAGTACTTC. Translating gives CASSPATSFQQYF. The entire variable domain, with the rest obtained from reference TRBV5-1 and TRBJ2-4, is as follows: KAGVTQTPRYLIKTRGQQVTLSCSPISGHRSVSWYQQTPGQGLQFLFEYFSETQRNKGNFPGRFSGRQFSNSRSEMNVSTLELGDSALYLCASSPATSFQQYFGAGTRLSVL.

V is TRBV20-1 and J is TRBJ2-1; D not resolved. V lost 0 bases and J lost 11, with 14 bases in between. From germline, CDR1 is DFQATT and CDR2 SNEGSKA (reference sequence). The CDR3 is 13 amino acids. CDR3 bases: TGCAGTGCTAGAGAACCAAAACTGGAAAAGCAGTTCTTC. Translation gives CSAREPKLEKQFF.

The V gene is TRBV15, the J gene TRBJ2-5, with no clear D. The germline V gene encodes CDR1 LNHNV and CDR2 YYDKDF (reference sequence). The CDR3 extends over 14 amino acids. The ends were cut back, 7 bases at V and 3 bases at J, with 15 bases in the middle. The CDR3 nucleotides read TGTGCCACCACACCGGGCCCTGGTAAAGAGACCCAGTACTTC. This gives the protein CATTPGPGKETQYF.

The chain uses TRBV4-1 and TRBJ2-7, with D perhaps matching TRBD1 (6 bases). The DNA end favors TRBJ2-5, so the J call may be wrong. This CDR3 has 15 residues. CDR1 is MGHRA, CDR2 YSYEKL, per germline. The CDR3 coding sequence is TGCGCCAGCAGCCAAGATATTACAGGGCAAGAGACCCAGTACTTC. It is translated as CASSQDITGQETQYF.

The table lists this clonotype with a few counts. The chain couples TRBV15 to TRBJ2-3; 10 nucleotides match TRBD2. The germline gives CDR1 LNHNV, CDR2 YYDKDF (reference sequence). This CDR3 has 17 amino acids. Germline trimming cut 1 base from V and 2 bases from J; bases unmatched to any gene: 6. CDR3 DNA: TGTGCCACCAGCAGAGCTCCGACTAGCGGGTTCACAGATACGCAGTATTTT. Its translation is CATSRAPTSGFTDTQYF.

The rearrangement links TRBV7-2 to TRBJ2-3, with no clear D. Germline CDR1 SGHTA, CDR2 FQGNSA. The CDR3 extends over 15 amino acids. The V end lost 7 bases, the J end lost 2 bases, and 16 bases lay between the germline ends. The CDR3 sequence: CASIPWGLITDTQYF. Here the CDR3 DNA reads TGTGCCAGCATCCCATGGGGTCTAATCACAGATACGCAGTATTTT. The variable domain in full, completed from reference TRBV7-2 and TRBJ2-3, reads GAGVSQSPSNKVTEKGKDVELRCDPISGHTALYWYRQSLGQGLEFLIYFQGNSAPDKSGLPSDRFSAERTGGSVSTLTIQRTQQEDSAVYLCASIPWGLITDTQYFGPGTRLTVL.

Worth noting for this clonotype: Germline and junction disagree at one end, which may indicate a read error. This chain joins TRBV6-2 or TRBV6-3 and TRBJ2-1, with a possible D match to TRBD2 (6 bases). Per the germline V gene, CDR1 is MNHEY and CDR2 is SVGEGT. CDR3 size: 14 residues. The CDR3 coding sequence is TGTGTCAGCAGTTACTCCGGCGGGAACAATGAGCAGTTCTTC. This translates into CVSSYSGGNNEQFF.

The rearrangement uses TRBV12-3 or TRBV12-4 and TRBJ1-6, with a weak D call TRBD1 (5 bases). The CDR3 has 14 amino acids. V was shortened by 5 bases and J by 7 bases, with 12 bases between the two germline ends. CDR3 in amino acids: CASSARDRNSPLHF. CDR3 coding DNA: TGTGCCAGCAGTGCCCGGGACCGAAATTCACCCCTCCACTTT.